Below are 8 T cell receptor beta chains sequenced from a single sample in a study of blood T cell repertoires in COVID-19. TCRdb's table, derived via immunoSEQ multiplex PCR, lists solely in-frame clones and lacks some. The table has about 190,000 clones, about 85% seen once. The sequenced sample consisted of peripheral blood. These receptor sequences come from a woman of 80 years or more with acute or convalescent COVID-19.

The chain links TRBV28 to TRBJ1-4; D might be TRBD1 (6 bases). Between the trimmed V and J ends, which lost 5 bases and 6 bases, there was a span of 16 bases. Germline V gene sequence: CDR1 MDHEN, CDR2 SYDVKM. The CDR3 sequence is 15 residues long. CDR3 DNA: TGTGCCAGCAGTACGCAACAGGGAACCTATGAAAAACTGTTTTTT. This gives the protein CASSTQQGTYEKLFF.

The rearrangement uses TRBV6-6 and TRBJ2-1; tentatively, D is TRBD1 (5 bases). Germline CDR1 and CDR2: MNHNY and SVGAGI (reference sequence). Trimming pared 7 bases from V and 8 bases from J, leaving 21 bases between. The CDR3 length is 15 residues. The chain's CDR3 is CASNLIRGLGHEQFF. CDR3 bases: TGTGCCAGCAACCTGATTCGCGGTCTGGGGCATGAGCAGTTCTTC.

The chain has TRBV19 and TRBJ2-1; D perhaps matches TRBD1 (6 bases). The germline gives CDR1 LNHDA, CDR2 SQIVND (reference sequence). Deletions cut 6 bases from V and 3 bases from J, with 12 bases between. This CDR3 has 14 residues. CDR3 amino acids: CASRRTEVYNEQFF. For the CDR3, the DNA is TGTGCCAGTAGAAGGACAGAAGTCTACAATGAGCAGTTCTTC.

V is TRBV10-3 and J is TRBJ2-7; 8 positions match TRBD1. CDR1 and CDR2 from the germline V gene are ENHRY and SYGVKD. Germline trimming cut 2 bases from V and 5 bases from J; bases unmatched to any gene: 5. This CDR3 comprises 14 residues. The CDR3 region is CAISEGQGLHEQYF. The CDR3 DNA sequence: TGTGCCATCAGTGAGGGACAGGGCTTGCACGAGCAGTACTTC.

This clone was detected only a few times. The gene calls are TRBV18 and TRBJ1-2; D remains unclear. CDR3 length: 13 residues. The V end lost 3 bases, the J end lost 2 bases, and 7 bases lay between the germline ends. Germline V lookup: CDR1 KGHSH, CDR2 LQKENI. In DNA form, the CDR3 reads TGTGCCAGCTCACCGGTACACAACTATGGCTACACCTTC. This gives the protein CASSPVHNYGYTF.

This clone has only a few counts. The rearrangement links TRBV4-1 to TRBJ1-2, with 10 bases matching TRBD1. J was trimmed by 7 bases and V by 5 bases; bases with no gene match: 7. The CDR3 has 14 residues. Germline assignment: CDR1 MGHRA and CDR2 YSYEKL. The CDR3 is CASSFPGTGAGYTF. The CDR3 DNA reads as TGCGCCAGCAGCTTTCCCGGGACAGGGGCTGGCTACACCTTC.

The rearrangement uses TRBV4-3 and TRBJ1-6; 7 bases are shared with TRBD1. J lost 7 bases, V lost 3 bases, and 6 bases had no gene match. CDR3 length: 15 amino acids. Looked up from germline, CDR1 is LGHNA and CDR2 is YSLEER. Here the CDR3 DNA reads TGCGCCAGCAGCCAGTTCTGGGGACAGAATTCACCCCTCCACTTT. Translation gives CASSQFWGQNSPLHF.

This clone appeared a few times. This chain connects TRBV5-8 to TRBJ1-3, with TRBD1 matching 9 bases. V was clipped by 4 bases and J by 0 bases; unmatched bases: 8. From germline, CDR1 is SGHTS and CDR2 YDEGEE. This CDR3 is built from 17 residues. As DNA, the CDR3 is TGTGCCAGCAGCCGGGGACAGGGAACTCTCTCTGGAAACACCATATATTTT. The encoded protein is CASSRGQGTLSGNTIYF.